The next 26 T cell receptor beta chains were all read from a single sample in a study of Ad26.COV2.S vaccination and SARS-CoV-2 variants listed by TCRdb under 2021. Library preparation employed the immunoSEQ multiplex PCR assay. TCRdb mirrors the immuneACCESS table, restricted to in-frame sequences. Some clones are absent from its copies; in checked studies, under half trace to an unresolved V gene, and the reason for the others is unknown. The sample records roughly 410,000 clones, around 82% of which are singletons. Around 7.4% of the sample comes from the top ten. The treatment or condition label, as the study defines it: roughly 19 received Ad26.COV2.S at low or high dose, single or two shots; about 5 received placebo; per-sample allocation not given. For vaccine and placebo recipients, the sequenced repertoires came from samples collected on day 63 after the first injection. The material sequenced was peripheral blood, taken in a trial of Ad26.COV2.S vaccine versus placebo. Receptors were obtained from a person aged 18-65 years who received the Ad26.COV2.S COVID-19 vaccine or a placebo.

The chain couples TRBV6-5 to TRBJ2-1, with TRBD2 matching 8 bases. This CDR3 is 15 amino acids long. Per the germline V gene, CDR1 is MNHEY and CDR2 is SVGAGI. J was trimmed by 5 bases and V by 3 bases; bases with no gene match: 6. The CDR3 nucleotides are TGTGCCAGCAGTTATTTAGCGGGATCGAACAATGAGCAGTTCTTC. Its protein is CASSYLAGSNNEQFF.

The V and J genes are TRBV5-1 and TRBJ2-5; a weak D match, TRBD1 (5 bases). Germline values: CDR1 SGHRS, CDR2 YFSETQ. The V gene lost 6 bases and the J gene lost 2 bases, with 14 bases spanning the gap. The CDR3 is 14 amino acids. The CDR3 here is CASTLGQIQETQYF. The CDR3 bases are TGCGCCAGCACCCTGGGGCAGATACAAGAGACCCAGTACTTC.

This chain links TRBV11-3 with TRBJ2-5; possible D gene TRBD1, 6 bases. The V and J ends lost 5 bases and 5 bases respectively, with 18 bases between them. The germline V gene has CDR1 SGHNT and CDR2 YENEEA. CDR3 size: 15 residues. The DNA of the CDR3 is TGTGCCAGCAGCCCCGCGAGTTCTAGGGGGGAGACCCAGTACTTC. Translating it yields CASSPASSRGETQYF.

This clone was detected only a few times. The chain recombines TRBV2 with TRBJ1-6, with D unresolved. Trimming stripped 0 bases from V and 5 bases from J, with 14 bases between. Looked up from germline, CDR1 is SNHLY and CDR2 is FYNNEI. The CDR3 loop spans 17 amino acids. Here the CDR3 DNA reads TGTGCCAGCAGTGAAGCGCAAACTTTTACTAATAATTCACCCCTCCACTTT. Amino acid sequence: CASSEAQTFTNNSPLHF.

The chain joins TRBV24-1 to TRBJ1-6; maybe TRBD1 (6 bases). This CDR3 is built from 14 residues. The V and J ends lost 9 bases and 0 bases respectively, with 8 bases between them. Germline CDR1 is KGHDR and CDR2 is SFDVKD. CDR3 in amino acids: CATQGSSYNSPLHF. Written as DNA, the CDR3 is TGTGCCACCCAGGGGAGCTCCTATAATTCACCCCTCCACTTT.

The genes are TRBV11-3 and TRBJ2-5; 9 positions agree with TRBD2. Germline CDR1 SGHNT, CDR2 YENEEA. The CDR3 totals 14 residues. After removal of 4 bases from V and 5 bases from J, the junction contained 5 bases not matched to a gene. Here the CDR3 reads CASSSTSGRETQYF. The CDR3 DNA reads TGTGCCAGCAGCTCAACTAGCGGGCGGGAGACCCAGTACTTC.

This clone has only a few counts. The genes are TRBV18 and TRBJ1-2; TRBD1 is a possible D gene (5 bases). This CDR3 has 16 residues. Trimming shortened V by 3 bases and J by 7 bases, and 21 bases separated the two germline ends. Germline V gives CDR1 KGHSH, CDR2 LQKENI. The CDR3 nucleotides are TGTGCCAGCTCACCCCGAGGATTATTGGGACCCGGTGGCTACACCTTC. Its translation is CASSPRGLLGPGGYTF. Full variable domain (rest looked up from reference TRBV18 and TRBJ1-2): NAGVMQNPRHLVRRRGQEARLRCSPMKGHSHVYWYRQLPEEGLKFMVYLQKENIIDESGMPKERFSAEFPKEGPSILRIQQVVRGDSAAYFCASSPRGLLGPGGYTFGSGTRLTVV.

CDR3 amino acids: CSVLRQDYEQYF. The CDR3 nucleotides are TGCAGCGTTCTCCGACAGGACTACGAGCAGTACTTC. The chain couples TRBV29-1 to TRBJ2-7, with D possibly matching TRBD1 (6 bases). The germline CDR1 and CDR2 sequences are SQVTM and ANQGSEA. CDR3 size: 12 residues. V lost 5 bases to trimming and J lost 3 bases, with 11 bases between them.

The chain links TRBV6-5 to TRBJ2-7; 10 positions match TRBD1. The V gene's germline CDR1 is MNHEY and CDR2 SVGAGI. The CDR3 runs to 15 residues. V trimming: 0 bases; J trimming: 4 bases; junction bases outside the gene matches: 3. CDR3 sequence (DNA): TGTGCCAGCAGTTACTCGACAGGGGGCACGTACGAGCAGTACTTC. Its translation: CASSYSTGGTYEQYF.

At least ten counts were recorded for this clone. The chain carries TRBV2 and TRBJ2-5, with 7 bases identical to TRBD1. Per the germline V gene, CDR1 is SNHLY and CDR2 is FYNNEI. The CDR3 extends over 12 amino acids. With 4 bases clipped from V and 4 bases from J, the junction kept 0 bases outside the gene matches. DNA of the CDR3: TGTGCCAGCAGTGGGACAGGAGAGACCCAGTACTTC. Translating it yields CASSGTGETQYF. Full variable domain (remainder filled in from reference TRBV2 and TRBJ2-5): EPEVTQTPSHQVTQMGQEVILRCVPISNHLYFYWYRQILGQKVEFLVSFYNNEISEKSEIFDDQFSVERPDGSNFTLKIRSTKLEDSAMYFCASSGTGETQYFGPGTRLLVL.

V gene TRBV19 combines with J gene TRBJ1-2, with TRBD1 matching 9 bases. The CDR3 consists of 17 residues. Per the germline V gene, CDR1 is LNHDA and CDR2 is SQIVND (reference sequence). After removal of 6 bases from V and 4 bases from J, the junction contained 15 bases not matched to a gene. The CDR3, as DNA: TGTGCCAGTAGCACCCCGGGAGGACAGGGGCAGAGCTATGGCTACACCTTC. Translated: CASSTPGGQGQSYGYTF.

The V gene is TRBV15, the J gene TRBJ1-1; D not certain. Germline loops: CDR1 LNHNV, CDR2 YYDKDF (reference sequence). Trimming shortened V by 7 bases and J by 3 bases, and 12 bases separated the two germline ends. This CDR3 spans 13 amino acids. DNA for the CDR3: TGTGCCACCAAGCAGTCCCGGTACACTGAAGCTTTCTTT. Its protein product is CATKQSRYTEAFF.

The chain has TRBV27 and TRBJ2-4, with TRBD1 matching 7 bases. With V trimmed by 10 bases and J by 0 bases, 9 bases remained unmatched. This CDR3 region has 15 residues. Per the germline V gene, CDR1 is MNHEY and CDR2 is SMNVEV (reference sequence). CDR3 sequence (DNA): TGTGCCACCCAACAGGGGAAAATAGCCAAAAACATTCAGTACTTC. This encodes CATQQGKIAKNIQYF.

The chain links TRBV5-1 to TRBJ2-5, with D possibly being TRBD1 (6 bases). This CDR3 region has 13 residues. V shed 4 bases and J shed 4 bases, with 11 bases lying between them. Germline CDR1 is SGHRS and CDR2 is YFSETQ. The CDR3 here is CASSPGTSETQYF. In DNA form, the CDR3 reads TGCGCCAGCAGCCCGGGGACATCAGAGACCCAGTACTTC.

The chain couples TRBV11-3 to TRBJ1-5; D gene unclear. CDR3 length: 17 amino acids. Germline V CDR1 and CDR2: SGHNT, YENEEA. Trimming removed 5 bases at V and 2 bases at J, with 19 bases between. CDR3 DNA: TGTGCCAGCAGCCTCTGGTTCGGGGAAGAATGCAATCAGCCCCAGCATTTT. Protein sequence: CASSLWFGEECNQPQHF.

This clone was observed a few times. This specimen includes other DNA sequences encoding the same CDR3. The V and J genes are TRBV20-1 and TRBJ2-1; D unresolved. The CDR3 sequence is 10 residues long. Germline V gene data show CDR1 as DFQATT and CDR2 as SNEGSKA (reference sequence). The ends were cut back, 1 base at V and 8 bases at J, with 3 bases in the middle. The CDR3 DNA sequence: TGCAGTGCTAGAGGGTATGAGCAGTTCTTC. It codes for CSARGYEQFF.

V and J are TRBV6-5 and TRBJ2-2; the D gene is possibly TRBD1 (6 bases). The germline V gene has CDR1 MNHEY and CDR2 SVGAGI. This CDR3 is built from 15 residues. V shed 6 bases and J shed 6 bases, with 17 bases lying between them. The CDR3 DNA follows: TGTGCCAGCAGCCCGTCCAGGGGTTCCGCCGGGGAGCTGTTTTTT. As protein: CASSPSRGSAGELFF.

This rearrangement joins TRBV10-3 to TRBJ2-7; maybe TRBD1 (6 bases). The ends were cut back, 3 bases at V and 0 bases at J, with 9 bases in the middle. The V gene's germline CDR1 is ENHRY and CDR2 SYGVKD. This CDR3 comprises 14 residues. This CDR3 reads CAISERQVSYEQYF. CDR3 DNA: TGTGCCATCAGTGAAAGACAGGTCTCCTACGAGCAGTACTTC.

This clone was observed a single time. The V call is TRBV6-5, the J call TRBJ2-7; 9 bases agree with TRBD1. V lost 9 bases and J lost 2; bases outside the gene matches: 5. Germline CDR1 reads MNHEY; CDR2 reads SVGAGI. The CDR3 contains 13 residues. This CDR3 reads CASRQGVTYEQYF. The CDR3 nucleotides are TGTGCCAGTAGACAGGGGGTTACCTACGAGCAGTACTTC.

This clone came up once. The rearrangement joins TRBV7-3 to TRBJ2-2; no clear D gene. The ends were cut back, 6 bases at V and 5 bases at J, with 10 bases in the middle. The CDR3 runs to 13 residues. The germline V gene encodes CDR1 SGHTA and CDR2 FQGTGA. The CDR3 DNA reads TGTGCCAGCAGTACGACACCAACCGGGGAGCTGTTTTTT. Amino acid sequence: CASSTTPTGELFF.

This sequence joins TRBV24-1 and TRBJ1-6, with 8 bases that match TRBD1. CDR3 length: 18 amino acids. V lost 5 bases, J lost 6 bases, and 14 bases stayed unmatched. Germline CDR1 is KGHDR and CDR2 is SFDVKD. The CDR3 DNA reads as TGTGCCACCAGTGGCATAAGGACAGGGCCACGTTCTAATTCACCCCTCCACTTT. It is translated as CATSGIRTGPRSNSPLHF.

J is TRBJ1-4 and V is TRBV7-2, with no clear D. Germline CDR1 and CDR2: SGHTA and FQGNSA. The CDR3 runs to 14 residues. V lost 3 bases and J lost 2, with 7 bases in between. CDR3 amino acids: CASSFDPTNEKLFF. As DNA, the CDR3 is TGTGCCAGCAGCTTCGACCCCACTAATGAAAAACTGTTTTTT.

The gene calls are TRBV5-1 and TRBJ2-1; perhaps TRBD1 as D (5 bases). The CDR3 extends over 15 amino acids. V gave up 4 bases and J gave up 0 bases, with 11 bases separating them. CDR1 SGHRS and CDR2 YFSETQ come from the germline V gene. Here the CDR3 DNA reads TGCGCCAGCAGCCTGTCAGGGTACTCCTACAATGAGCAGTTCTTC. Amino acids: CASSLSGYSYNEQFF.

V is TRBV7-2 and J is TRBJ1-1; 9 bases agree with TRBD1. V was clipped by 0 bases and J by 5 bases; unmatched bases: 4. The CDR3 loop spans 15 amino acids. Germline V CDR1 and CDR2: SGHTA, FQGNSA. CDR3 sequence reads: CASSLAGTGRTEAFF. In DNA form, the CDR3 reads TGTGCCAGCAGCTTAGCCGGGACAGGGAGGACTGAAGCTTTCTTT.

This chain links TRBV29-1 with TRBJ1-1; unclear D gene. V lost 7 bases and J lost 1, with 10 bases in between. The CDR3 runs to 12 residues. Per germline, CDR1 SQVTM and CDR2 ANQGSEA. The CDR3 loop reads CSGNAGNTEAFF. CDR3 DNA: TGCAGCGGAAATGCGGGGAACACTGAAGCTTTCTTT. The full variable domain, in which reference TRBV29-1 and TRBJ1-1 provide the parts outside the CDR3, is SAVISQKPSRDICQRGTSLTIQCQVDSQVTMMFWYRQQPGQSLTLIATANQGSEATYESGFVIDKFPISRPNLTFSTLTVSNMSPEDSSIYLCSGNAGNTEAFFGQGTRLTVV.

The chain couples TRBV9 to TRBJ2-5; a possible D gene is TRBD1 (5 bases). Germline values: CDR1 SGDLS, CDR2 YYNGEE. V was pared by 1 base and J by 1 base, with 5 bases between. CDR3 length: 13 residues. The CDR3 region is CASSVRGQETQYF. CDR3 DNA: TGTGCCAGCAGCGTAAGGGGCCAAGAGACCCAGTACTTC. Looking up the rest from reference TRBV9 and TRBJ2-5 gives the full variable domain: DSGVTQTPKHLITATGQRVTLRCSPRSGDLSVYWYQQSLDQGLQFLIQYYNGEERAKGNILERFSAQQFPDLHSELNLSSLELGDSALYFCASSVRGQETQYFGPGTRLLVL.